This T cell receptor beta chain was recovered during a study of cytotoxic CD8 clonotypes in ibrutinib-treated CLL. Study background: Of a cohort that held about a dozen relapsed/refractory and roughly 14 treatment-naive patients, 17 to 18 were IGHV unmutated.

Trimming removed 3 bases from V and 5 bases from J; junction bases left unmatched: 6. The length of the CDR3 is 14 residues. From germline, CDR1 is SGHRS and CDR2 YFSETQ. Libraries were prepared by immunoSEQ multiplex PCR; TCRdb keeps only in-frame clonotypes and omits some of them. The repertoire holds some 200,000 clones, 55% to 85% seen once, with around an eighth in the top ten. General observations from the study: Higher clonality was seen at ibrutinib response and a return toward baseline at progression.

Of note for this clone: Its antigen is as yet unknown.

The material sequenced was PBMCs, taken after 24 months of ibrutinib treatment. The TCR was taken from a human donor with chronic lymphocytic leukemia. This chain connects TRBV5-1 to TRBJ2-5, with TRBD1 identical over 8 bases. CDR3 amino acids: CASSYQGARETQYF. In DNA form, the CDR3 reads TGCGCCAGCAGCTACCAGGGGGCGCGTGAGACCCAGTACTTC.